This TCR beta chain was recorded in a study of T-cell memory formation after mild COVID-19. Germline assignment: CDR1 KGHSH and CDR2 LQKENI. V trimming: 5 bases; J trimming: 13 bases; junction bases outside the gene matches: 7. The CDR3 is 12 amino acids. This clonotype was recorded a few times. Its antigen is unknown. Study-wide points: Clones that shrank (day 15 to 85) were balanced CD4/CD8, whereas later expanders leaned CD4+.

In TCRdb, the 5' RACE reads were re-called with MiXCR into one record per CDR3 protein. The data hold approximately 340,000 distinct CDR3 sequences, with 15% observed a single time. This TCR came from a man younger than 35 who had mild COVID-19 (a few samples of this study predate the infection). Cell type and time point are not known. The sequencing input was PBMCs or a T cell subset sorted from them (not recorded which). This chain connects TRBV18 to TRBJ2-5; 10 nucleotides agree with TRBD2. The CDR3 spells CASSSGLAETYF. For the CDR3, the DNA is TGTGCCAGCTCATCCGGACTAGCGGAGACGTACTTC.